Described below is a single TCR beta chain sequence and its context. Its antigen is not identified. This may be a read error, as it is one base from a much larger clone. This entry belongs to a study of regulatory T cells in long-lasting Graves disease. Findings and limits, study-wide: Persistent disease preferred TRBV28, TRBJ1-2 and TRBJ2-5; new disease, TRBV20-1 and TRBJ2-1. Small sample size may have lowered accuracy.

Germline CDR1 is LGHDT and CDR2 is YNNKEL (reference sequence). The CDR3 is 17 residues long. Building the TCR beta libraries relied on iRepertoire HTBI primers, and CDR3 regions underwent Arm-PCR. Via MiXCR, TCRdb re-called the multiplex PCR reads, giving one row per CDR3 protein. The table lists fewer than 350,000 distinct CDR3 sequences, 15% to 20% of them singletons, with about 38% in the top ten. The time point: newly diagnosed GD, antithyroid drugs for less than 3 months. After RNA was extracted from PBMCs, the TCR library was made from it. The J gene is TRBJ2-5, the V gene TRBV3-1; 7 bases fit TRBD2. The J call may be mistaken, given a closer DNA end match to TRBJ2-1. The clonotype was recovered from a female donor with Graves disease. Sequencing used peripheral blood mononuclear cells (PBMCs), obtained at new diagnosis, from a patient treated with antithyroid drugs. The CDR3 sequence is CASSQGPTSLAANEQFF. The DNA for the CDR3 is TGTGCCAGCAGCCAAGGCCCCACTTCCCTAGCGGCCAATGAGCAGTTCTTC.